This TCR beta chain came from a study of blood T cell repertoires in COVID-19. The wider study: T cells, B-cell-depleted T cells, or PBMCs supplied cDNA or gDNA.

Under the authors' procedure: Counts of nucleated cells, estimated from reference gene primer amplification, were obtained. The repertoire was sequenced with immunoSEQ multiplex PCR; TCRdb's copy has only in-frame clones and lacks some. The D gene and trimming were derived from the DNA, and the V and J assignments and clone size from that table. The repertoire holds about 150,000 clones, with around 89% as singletons. Looked up from germline, CDR1 is MGHRA and CDR2 is YSYEKL. Trimming cost V 2 bases and J 7 bases; bases outside gene matches: 7. CDR3 length: 15 residues. One Seattle source followed patients from active infection through their disease course.

The sequence derives from a man in his late teens or twenties with COVID-19, enrolled during active disease. V is TRBV4-1 and J is TRBJ2-2; 7 positions agree with TRBD1. The material sequenced was peripheral blood. The CDR3 DNA reads TGCGCCAGCAGCCAAACAGGGGTAGTTGACGGGGAGCTGTTTTTT. Its translation is CASSQTGVVDGELFF.